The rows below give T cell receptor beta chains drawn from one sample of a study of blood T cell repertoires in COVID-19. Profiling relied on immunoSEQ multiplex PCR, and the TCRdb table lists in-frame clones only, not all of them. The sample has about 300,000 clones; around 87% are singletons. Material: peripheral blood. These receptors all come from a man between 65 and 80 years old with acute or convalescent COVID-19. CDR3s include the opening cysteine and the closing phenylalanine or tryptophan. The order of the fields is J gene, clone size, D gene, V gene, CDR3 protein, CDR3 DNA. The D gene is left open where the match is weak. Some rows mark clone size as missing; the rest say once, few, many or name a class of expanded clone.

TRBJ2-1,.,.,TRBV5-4,CASSGSGGQYNEQFF,TGTGCCAGCAGCGGGAGCGGGGGACAGTACAATGAGCAGTTCTTC
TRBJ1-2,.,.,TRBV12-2,CASRSSDGSYTF,TGTGCAAGTCGCTCCTCGGACGGGAGCTACACCTTC
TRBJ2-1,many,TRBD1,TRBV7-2,CASSPQGAGSYNEQFF,TGTGCCAGCAGCCCACAGGGGGCGGGCTCCTACAATGAGCAGTTCTTC
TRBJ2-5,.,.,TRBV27,CASSPPISPSRETQYF,TGTGCCAGCAGTCCCCCCATCAGCCCTTCCAGGGAGACCCAGTACTTC
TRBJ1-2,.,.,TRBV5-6,CASSLYQGQGVGGYTF,TGTGCCAGCAGCTTGTATCAGGGTCAGGGCGTGGGTGGCTACACCTTC
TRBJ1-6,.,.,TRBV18,CASSPSFEGGSPLHF,TGTGCCAGCTCACCATCTTTCGAGGGAGGATCACCCCTCCACTTT
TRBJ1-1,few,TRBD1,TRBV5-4,CASSLGQGRTEAFF,TGTGCCAGCAGCTTGGGACAGGGGCGGACTGAAGCTTTCTTT
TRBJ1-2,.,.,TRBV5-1,CASSLAGPSSYGYTF,TGCGCCAGCAGCCTGGCGGGTCCTTCCTCCTATGGCTACACCTTC
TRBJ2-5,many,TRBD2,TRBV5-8,CASSLGGTSGKETQYF,TGTGCCAGCAGCTTGGGTGGGACTAGCGGGAAGGAGACCCAGTACTTC
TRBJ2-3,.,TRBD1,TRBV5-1,CASSPGQLADTQYF,TGCGCCAGCAGCCCGGGACAGTTGGCAGATACGCAGTATTTT
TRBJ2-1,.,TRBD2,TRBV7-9,CASSPGRFSYNEQFF,TGTGCCAGCAGCCCCGGGAGGTTCTCCTACAATGAGCAGTTCTTC
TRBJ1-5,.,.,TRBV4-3,CASSQAWRSEPQHF,TGCGCCAGCAGCCAAGCTTGGAGGTCTGAGCCCCAGCATTTT
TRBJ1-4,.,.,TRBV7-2,CASSLKGGGEKLFF,TGTGCCAGCAGCTTAAAGGGAGGGGGTGAAAAACTGTTTTTT
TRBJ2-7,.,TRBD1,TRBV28,CASRLTGGSYEQYF,TGTGCCAGCCGTCTCACAGGGGGGAGCTACGAGCAGTACTTC
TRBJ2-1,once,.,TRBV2,CASRAEGTNLYNEQFF,TGTGCCAGCAGAGCAGAAGGGACAAATCTGTACAATGAGCAGTTCTTC
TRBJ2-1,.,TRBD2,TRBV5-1,CASRSAGGGLNEQFF,TGCGCCAGCAGATCAGCGGGAGGAGGGCTCAATGAGCAGTTCTTC
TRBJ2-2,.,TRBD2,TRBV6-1,CASSGGVLAGVSGELFF,TGTGCCAGCAGTGGAGGGGTACTAGCGGGAGTTTCCGGGGAGCTGTTTTTT
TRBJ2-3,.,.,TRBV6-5,CASSFDRSTDTQYF,TGTGCCAGCAGTTTCGACAGGAGCACAGATACGCAGTATTTT
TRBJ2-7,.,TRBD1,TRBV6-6,CASSRQGQYYEQYF,TGTGCCAGCAGTAGACAGGGGCAATACTACGAGCAGTACTTC
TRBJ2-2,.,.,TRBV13,CASSVTKEGTGELFF,TGTGCCAGCAGCGTCACAAAGGAGGGAACCGGGGAGCTGTTTTTT
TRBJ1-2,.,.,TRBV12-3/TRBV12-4,CASSFQEDYGYTF,TGTGCCAGCAGTTTTCAGGAAGACTATGGCTACACCTTC
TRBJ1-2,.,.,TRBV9,CASSVVPLARLYGYTF,TGTGCCAGCAGCGTAGTCCCGTTGGCCAGGCTGTATGGCTACACCTTC
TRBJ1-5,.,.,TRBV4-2,CASSQDPYQPQHF,TGTGCCAGCAGCCAAGACCCTTATCAGCCCCAGCATTTT
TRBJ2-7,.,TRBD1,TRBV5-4,CASSVRTGKDYEQYF,TGTGCCAGCAGCGTAAGGACAGGGAAAGACTACGAGCAGTACTTC
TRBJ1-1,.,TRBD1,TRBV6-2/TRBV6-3,CASSTGGRGTEAFF,TGTGCCAGCAGTACAGGGGGTCGTGGAACTGAAGCTTTCTTT
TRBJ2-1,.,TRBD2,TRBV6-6,CASTRSGTSLYNEQFF,TGTGCCAGCACCCGCTCTGGGACTAGCCTCTACAATGAGCAGTTCTTC
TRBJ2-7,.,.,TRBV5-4,CASTDRSSSYEQYF,TGTGCCAGCACAGACAGGTCCAGCTCCTACGAGCAGTACTTC
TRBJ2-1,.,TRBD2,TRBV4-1,CASSQGTSGGVTTYNEQFF,TGCGCCAGCAGCCAAGGGACTAGCGGGGGGGTAACTACTTACAATGAGCAGTTCTTC
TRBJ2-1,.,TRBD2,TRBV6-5,CASRPGLAGDNEQFF,TGTGCCAGCAGGCCGGGACTAGCGGGAGACAATGAGCAGTTCTTC